The 9 T cell receptor beta chains listed next were all sequenced from one sample in a study of graft-versus-host responses after intestinal transplantation. The antigens these receptors bind are not known. Repertoires were generated with immunoSEQ multiplex PCR, while TCRdb's copy carries only in-frame clones and drops some. The sample lists about 97,000 clones; around 93% were seen once. Specimen: unstimulated CD8+ T cells sorted from spleen or lymph node cells, collected before transplant. These receptors originate from a human donor who was the organ donor for an intestinal transplant.

The chain links TRBV20-1 to TRBJ1-2, with D tentatively TRBD1 (5 bases). V gave up 8 bases and J gave up 4 bases, with 11 bases separating them. Germline assignment: CDR1 DFQATT and CDR2 SNEGSKA (reference sequence). The CDR3 loop spans 11 amino acids. CDR3 bases: TGCAGTCAGTGGGGCGGCTATGGCTACACCTTC. Amino acids: CSQWGGYGYTF.

This rearrangement joins TRBV28 to TRBJ2-1; 15 nucleotides align to TRBD2. J was trimmed by 8 bases and V by 7 bases; bases with no gene match: 12. CDR3 length: 17 residues. The germline V gene encodes CDR1 MDHEN and CDR2 SYDVKM. CDR3: CASNSPGLAGGFYEQFF. The CDR3 DNA sequence: TGTGCCAGCAACTCACCGGGACTAGCGGGAGGTTTCTATGAGCAGTTCTTC.

The rearrangement uses TRBV18 and TRBJ2-2, with 7 bases identical to TRBD1. With V trimmed by 4 bases and J by 4 bases, 9 bases remained unmatched. Germline V gives CDR1 KGHSH, CDR2 LQKENI. The CDR3 loop spans 16 amino acids. The CDR3, as DNA: TGTGCCAGCTCACGTTGGACAGGAATAATCACCGGGGAGCTGTTTTTT. Translated, it gives CASSRWTGIITGELFF.

This clone was seen a single time. CDR3 protein: CASSPPHLAGGQETQYF. The CDR3 bases are TGTGCCAGCTCACCACCCCACCTAGCGGGGGGCCAAGAGACCCAGTACTTC. V usage is TRBV18 and J usage is TRBJ2-5; 11 positions match TRBD2. This CDR3 has 17 residues. V lost 0 bases and J lost 1; bases outside the gene matches: 4. Germline V lookup: CDR1 KGHSH, CDR2 LQKENI. Variable domain in full (rest from reference TRBV18 and TRBJ2-5): NAGVMQNPRHLVRRRGQEARLRCSPMKGHSHVYWYRQLPEEGLKFMVYLQKENIIDESGMPKERFSAEFPKEGPSILRIQQVVRGDSAAYFCASSPPHLAGGQETQYFGPGTRLLVL.

V and J are TRBV5-1 and TRBJ2-5; TRBD1 matches 9 bases. The J call is uncertain, as TRBJ2-7 better fits the DNA end. This CDR3 is 14 amino acids long. Per the germline V gene, CDR1 is SGHRS and CDR2 is YFSETQ. In DNA form, the CDR3 reads TGCGCCAGCAGCTCCCGGGACAGGGCCTACGAGCAGTACTTC. Its translation is CASSSRDRAYEQYF.

As regards this clone: One end of the junction is discordant with germline, which a read error may explain. This chain connects TRBV7-7 to TRBJ2-1; TRBD1 matches at 8 bases. Germline V gives CDR1 SSHAT, CDR2 FNYEAQ (reference sequence). This CDR3 is built from 15 residues. CDR3 amino acids: CASSSNRGSYNEQFF. For the CDR3, the DNA is TGTGCTAGCAGCTCCAACAGGGGGTCCTACAATGAGCAGTTCTTC.

The chain combines TRBV6-1 with TRBJ2-4; 8 bases fit TRBD2. The V gene end was trimmed by 2 bases and the J gene end by 0 bases; junction bases not matched to a gene: 12. This CDR3 spans 19 amino acids. Germline CDR1 and CDR2: MNHNS and SASEGT. The CDR3: CASSEFLSGIKIAKNIQYF. Here the CDR3 DNA reads TGTGCCAGCAGTGAATTCCTTAGCGGGATCAAAATAGCCAAAAACATTCAGTACTTC.

The genes are TRBV27 and TRBJ1-2, with TRBD1 as a possible D gene (6 bases). The CDR3 is 15 amino acids. V lost 0 bases to trimming and J lost 7 bases, with 15 bases between them. The germline V gene has CDR1 MNHEY and CDR2 SMNVEV (reference sequence). The CDR3 protein is CASSLSPTGNGGYTF. Here the CDR3 DNA reads TGTGCCAGCAGTTTATCGCCTACAGGGAACGGTGGCTACACCTTC.

The chain links TRBV25-1 to TRBJ1-2; perhaps TRBD1 as D (5 bases). Trimming shortened V by 8 bases and J by 2 bases, and 15 bases separated the two germline ends. The length of the CDR3 is 14 residues. The germline V gene encodes CDR1 MGHDK and CDR2 SYGVNS. CDR3 loop: CASSLTVDNYGYTF. CDR3 coding DNA: TGTGCCAGCTCCCTGACAGTTGACAACTATGGCTACACCTTC.